The 16 T cell receptor beta chains below come from one sample, sequenced in a study of technical replicates of blood from four donors. Clones were read by immunoSEQ multiplex PCR, and TCRdb kept only the in-frame ones, dropping some. The sample lists tens of thousands of clones; 93% were seen once. The sample taken for sequencing was T cells isolated from PBMCs. The receptors derive from a human donor in good health.

V and J are TRBV5-1 and TRBJ2-2; 8 positions agree with TRBD1. This CDR3 contains 14 residues. Germline V gene data show CDR1 as SGHRS and CDR2 as YFSETQ. V shed 4 bases and J 5 bases; nucleotides not matched to a gene: 4. The CDR3 reads CASSPDRATGELFF. For the CDR3, the DNA is TGCGCCAGCAGCCCGGACAGGGCAACCGGGGAGCTGTTTTTT.

This clone was seen once. This chain connects TRBV4-1 to TRBJ2-1, with 7 bases matching TRBD2. With V trimmed by 1 base and J by 15 bases, 3 bases remained unmatched. Looked up from germline, CDR1 is MGHRA and CDR2 is YSYEKL. This CDR3 is 11 amino acids long. The CDR3 region is CASSQGTSRFF. In nucleotides, the CDR3 is TGCGCCAGCAGCCAAGGGACTAGTAGGTTCTTC.

This chain uses TRBV30 with TRBJ1-6; D is ambiguous. Per germline, CDR1 GTSNPN and CDR2 SVGIG (reference sequence). CDR3 length: 12 residues. V lost 3 bases, J lost 7 bases, and 7 bases lay in between. CDR3 coding DNA: TGTGCCTGGAGCTGGGAGAATTCACCCCTCCACTTT. Its protein is CAWSWENSPLHF.

The chain carries TRBV28 and TRBJ1-3; D is perhaps TRBD1 (5 bases). CDR1 is MDHEN, CDR2 SYDVKM, per germline. Trimming removed 4 bases at V and 4 bases at J, with 17 bases between. The CDR3 sequence is 16 residues long. The CDR3 spells CASSSQGHIPGNTIYF. DNA of the CDR3: TGTGCCAGCAGTTCCCAAGGACACATACCCGGAAACACCATATATTTT. Drawing the rest from reference TRBV28 and TRBJ1-3, the complete variable domain is DVKVTQSSRYLVKRTGEKVFLECVQDMDHENMFWYRQDPGLGLRLIYFSYDVKMKEKGDIPEGYSVSREKKERFSLILESASTNQTSMYLCASSSQGHIPGNTIYFGEGSWLTVV.

The genes are TRBV6-5 and TRBJ2-7, with 8 bases fitting TRBD2. CDR3 length equals 14 residues. Germline lookup yields CDR1 MNHEY and CDR2 SVGAGI. Losses at the gene ends were 6 bases for V and 3 bases for J; bases not matched to a gene: 7. DNA of the CDR3: TGTGCCAGCAGGGTAGCGGGGAAAAACTACGAGCAGTACTTC. Its translation: CASRVAGKNYEQYF.

The rearrangement joins TRBV6-5 to TRBJ2-1; 7 bases are a match to TRBD2. The CDR3 is 15 residues long. CDR1 is MNHEY, CDR2 SVGAGI, per germline. V was clipped by 6 bases and J by 4 bases; unmatched bases: 9. DNA for the CDR3: TGTGCCAGCAGGGGAGGGCAGTACTTTTACAATGAGCAGTTCTTC. Its protein product is CASRGGQYFYNEQFF.

The CDR3 region has the DNA TGTGCCAGCAGCCGTTCGTTGACAGGCGGGTACTCTGGGGCCAACGTCCTGACTTTC. Amino acids: CASSRSLTGGYSGANVLTF. This chain joins TRBV27 and TRBJ2-6, with TRBD1 as a possible D gene (6 bases). The CDR3 covers 19 residues. The germline CDR1 and CDR2 sequences are MNHEY and SMNVEV (reference sequence). V was clipped by 6 bases and J by 0 bases, with 21 bases between them.

The V gene is TRBV10-3, the J gene TRBJ1-4; 9 nucleotides align to TRBD1. The CDR3 runs to 15 residues. V lost 11 bases and J lost 0; bases outside the gene matches: 7. Germline CDR1 is ENHRY and CDR2 is SYGVKD. CDR3 loop: CASKDRGSTNEKLFF. The CDR3 coding sequence is TGTGCCTCAAAGGACAGGGGATCAACTAATGAAAAACTGTTTTTT.

This clone was observed a single time. The J gene is TRBJ1-3, the V gene TRBV9; TRBD1 matches 8 bases. Germline CDR1 reads SGDLS; CDR2 reads YYNGEE. V trimming: 6 bases; J trimming: 3 bases; junction bases outside the gene matches: 11. There are 16 residues in the CDR3. CDR3 amino acids: CASTGGQDRVGNTIYF. CDR3 bases: TGTGCCAGCACCGGAGGCCAGGACAGGGTTGGAAACACCATATATTTT. Full variable domain (remainder filled in from reference TRBV9 and TRBJ1-3): DSGVTQTPKHLITATGQRVTLRCSPRSGDLSVYWYQQSLDQGLQFLIQYYNGEERAKGNILERFSAQQFPDLHSELNLSSLELGDSALYFCASTGGQDRVGNTIYFGEGSWLTVV.

Here the CDR3 reads CASSLGSTGPYNEQFF. As DNA, the CDR3 is TGTGCCAGCAGCTTAGGGTCGACAGGCCCCTACAATGAGCAGTTCTTC. The V and J genes are TRBV7-9 and TRBJ2-1, with a tentative D call TRBD1 (6 bases). The V end lost 1 base, the J end lost 2 bases, and 12 bases lay between the germline ends. Germline CDR1 and CDR2: SEHNR and FQNEAQ (reference sequence). The CDR3 has 16 residues.

The V gene is TRBV5-1, the J gene TRBJ2-5; TRBD1 agrees at 9 bases. This CDR3 spans 14 amino acids. Germline lookup yields CDR1 SGHRS and CDR2 YFSETQ. After removal of 4 bases from V and 3 bases from J, the junction contained 4 bases not matched to a gene. The CDR3 DNA reads as TGCGCCAGCAGCCCCGGACAGGGGAAAGAGACCCAGTACTTC. Translated: CASSPGQGKETQYF.

The rearrangement uses TRBV15 and TRBJ1-1; D possibly corresponds to TRBD1 (5 bases). CDR3 length: 13 residues. With 0 bases removed from V and 7 bases from J, the gap between germline ends came to 9 bases. Germline V lookup: CDR1 LNHNV, CDR2 YYDKDF (reference sequence). The CDR3, as DNA: TGTGCCACCAGCAGAGAGGGAGGGGTTGAAGCTTTCTTT. Translating it yields CATSREGGVEAFF.

The V call is TRBV30, the J call TRBJ2-7; D may be TRBD1 (6 bases). Germline CDR1 reads GTSNPN; CDR2 reads SVGIG (reference sequence). Trimming took 5 bases from V and 0 from J, leaving 8 bases between them. CDR3 length equals 12 residues. The CDR3 region has the DNA TGTGCCTGGGTGGACAGCTCCTACGAGCAGTACTTC. This gives the protein CAWVDSSYEQYF.

The chain recombines TRBV30 with TRBJ2-7, with D uncertain. Germline V gene data show CDR1 as GTSNPN and CDR2 as SVGIG (reference sequence). This CDR3 region has 13 residues. The ends were cut back, 0 bases at V and 1 base at J, with 7 bases in the middle. CDR3 sequence: CAWSVGGSYEQYF. DNA for the CDR3: TGTGCCTGGAGTGTAGGCGGATCCTACGAGCAGTACTTC.

The rearrangement links TRBV6-5 to TRBJ2-1, with 12 positions matching TRBD2. V lost 5 bases to trimming and J lost 7 bases; unmatched junction nucleotides: 6. CDR3 length: 15 residues. The germline gives CDR1 MNHEY, CDR2 SVGAGI. CDR3 nucleotides: TGTGCCAGCAGTAAGACTAGCGGGAGTGATAATGAGCAGTTCTTC. Translating it yields CASSKTSGSDNEQFF.

As regards this clone: This CDR3 is also generated by other DNA sequences in the sample. CDR3 sequence (DNA): TGTGCCAGCAGTTTATCCGGAGAGGGCAATCAGCCCCAGCATTTT. Protein product: CASSLSGEGNQPQHF. The V call is TRBV27, the J call TRBJ1-5, with unresolved D. The CDR3 runs 15 residues. Per the germline V gene, CDR1 is MNHEY and CDR2 is SMNVEV (reference sequence). V was cut by 0 bases and J by 2 bases, with 8 bases left in between.